The 25 T cell receptor beta chains presented below share a single source sample, sequenced in a study of read filtering for tumor transcriptome and immune sequencing. This library used roughly 430 ng RNA and molecular barcoded adaptors spanning alpha/delta and beta/gamma chains. MiXCR, run by TCRdb on the reads, gives a single entry per CDR3 protein. The sample has 20,000 to 25,000 distinct CDR3 sequences, roughly 20% seen once. The specimen was a population of CD138-negative cells sorted from bone marrow. Source of these receptors: a donor older than 35 with multiple myeloma.

This clonotype has ten or more counts. This chain connects TRBV7-2 to TRBJ2-2, with D unresolved. Germline CDR1 reads SGHTA; CDR2 reads FQGNSA. The length of the CDR3 is 13 residues. V was shortened by 5 bases and J by 5 bases, with 9 bases between the two germline ends. The CDR3 reads CASSPVGTGELFF. Written as DNA, the CDR3 is TGTGCCAGCAGCCCCGTGGGGACCGGGGAGCTGTTTTTT.

In its sample, this clonotype ranks as medium-sized. The junction and the germline gene differ at one end; a read error may be behind it. The genes are TRBV12-5 and TRBJ2-1, with D perhaps matching TRBD2 (5 bases). This CDR3 has 14 residues. Germline V gene sequence: CDR1 LGHNT, CDR2 FRNRAP. CDR3 DNA sequence: TGTGCTAGTGGTTTGGGACCGGGATACAATGAGCAGTTCTTT. Translating gives CASGLGPGYNEQFF.

With regard to this clonotype: A much larger clone lies a single base off, so this may be a read error. V gene TRBV28 combines with J gene TRBJ2-7; tentative D call: TRBD2 (5 bases). Germline loops: CDR1 MDHEN, CDR2 SYDVKM. Trimming cost V 6 bases and J 3 bases, with 15 bases left between them. The CDR3 extends over 14 amino acids. CDR3 loop: CASRPNGKGYEQYF. The CDR3 DNA follows: TGTGCCAGCAGACCTAACGGGAAAGGCTACGAGCAGTACTTC.

In regard to this clonotype: A far bigger clonotype differs at one base, so this is likely a read error. The chain joins TRBV7-2 to TRBJ1-1; TRBD1 might be the D (5 bases). CDR3 length equals 15 residues. In germline, CDR1 is SGHTA, CDR2 FQGNSA. The CDR3 region has the DNA TGTGCCGGCAGCGTGTCCAGGGAATTGGGCACTGAAGCTTTCTTT. This sequence encodes CAGSVSRELGTEAFF.

With respect to this clonotype: Given a much more abundant clone one base away, this may be a read error. The chain recombines TRBV28 with TRBJ1-1; 9 bases match TRBD1. There are 16 residues in the CDR3. Germline loops: CDR1 MDHEN, CDR2 SYDVKM. This CDR3 is CASSRWGTGLDTEASF. DNA for the CDR3: TGTGCCAGCAGTCGTTGGGGGACAGGGTTGGACACTGAAGCTTCCTTT.

This clonotype was seen ten or more times. CDR3: CASSPGGRPGEQYF. DNA for the CDR3: TGTGCCAGTAGTCCCGGAGGGCGGCCAGGAGAGCAGTACTTC. The chain couples TRBV19 to TRBJ2-7; maybe TRBD2 (6 bases). Germline V CDR1 and CDR2: LNHDA, SQIVND (reference sequence). This CDR3 spans 14 amino acids. Trimming cost V 5 bases and J 7 bases, with 18 bases left between them. Based on the CDR3 plus reference TRBV19 and TRBJ2-7, the full variable domain is DGGITQSPKYLFRKEGQNVTLSCEQNLNHDAMYWYRQDPGQGLRLIYYSQIVNDFQKGDIAEGYSVSREKKESFPLTVTSAQKNPTAFYLCASSPGGRPGEQYFGPGTRLTVT.

Remarks on this clonotype: Given a much more abundant clone one base away, this may be a read error. The J gene is TRBJ1-1, the V gene TRBV6-1; D call uncertain. Germline-derived CDR1 and CDR2 are MNHNS and SASEGT. This CDR3 region has 13 residues. CDR3 bases: TGTGCCAGCAGTTGGCCGATAAACACTGAAGCTTCCTTT. Encoded protein: CASSWPINTEASF.

This clonotype was recorded many times. This chain links TRBV6-1 with TRBJ2-1, with 15 positions matching TRBD2. The V segment lost 6 bases and the J segment 4 bases; nucleotides outside the gene matches: 1. The germline V gene encodes CDR1 MNHNS and CDR2 SASEGT. The CDR3 totals 15 residues. The CDR3 nucleotides are TGTGCCAGCAGCGGGACTAGCGGGAGGTACAATGAGCAGTTCTTC. It codes for CASSGTSGRYNEQFF.

Worth noting for this clonotype: A read error is likely, as this CDR3 ends without the conserved phenylalanine or tryptophan. V gene TRBV12-3 or TRBV12-4 combines with J gene TRBJ2-7; 7 nucleotides line up with TRBD1. The CDR3 contains 13 residues. The J segment lost 3 bases and the V segment lost 6 bases, leaving 5 bases of the junction unmatched. Written as DNA, the CDR3 is TGTGCCAGCAGCCGGGGACAGAACTACGAGCAGTACCTC. Its protein product is CASSRGQNYEQYL.

This clonotype showed up many times. The V call is TRBV5-4, the J call TRBJ2-7, with D hard to call. The CDR3 runs 15 residues. CDR1 and CDR2 from the germline V gene are SGHNT and YYREEE (reference sequence). Trimming cost V 4 bases and J 0 bases, with 14 bases left between them. CDR3 residues: CASSDPGTTSYEQYF. The CDR3, as DNA: TGTGCCAGCAGCGACCCCGGCACGACCTCCTACGAGCAGTACTTC.

The sample holds many counts of this clonotype. This sequence joins TRBV5-6 and TRBJ2-5, with 14 bases identical to TRBD2. The junction had 4 bases not matched to a gene; V was cut back by 0 bases and J by 6 bases. This CDR3 has 16 residues. The germline V gene encodes CDR1 SGHDT and CDR2 YYEEEE. This CDR3 is CASSLGGTSGRKTQYF. CDR3 coding DNA: TGTGCCAGCAGCTTGGGGGGGACTAGCGGGAGAAAGACCCAGTACTTC.

In the case of this clonotype: A much larger clone lies a single base off, so this may be a read error. This chain joins TRBV6-6 and TRBJ2-5; a weak D match, TRBD2 (7 bases). Germline CDR1 and CDR2: MNHNY and SVGAGI (reference sequence). There are 14 residues in the CDR3. The CDR3 DNA is TGTGCCAGCAGTTACGACACAGGGCGGGAGACCCGGTACTTC. This gives the protein CASSYDTGRETRYF.

The rearrangement links TRBV28 to TRBJ1-1, with TRBD1 as a possible D gene (5 bases). The CDR3 totals 14 residues. Trimming stripped 2 bases from V and 5 bases from J, with 12 bases between. CDR1 and CDR2 (germline): MDHEN, SYDVKM. Here the CDR3 reads CASSLQGSVTEAFF. CDR3 coding DNA: TGTGCCAGCAGTTTACAGGGTTCGGTAACTGAAGCTTTCTTT.

This clonotype came up a few times. The J gene is TRBJ2-7, the V gene TRBV19, with D perhaps TRBD1 (6 bases). The CDR3 runs to 13 residues. The germline V gene encodes CDR1 LNHDA and CDR2 SQIVND (reference sequence). Trimming took off 5 bases at V and 2 bases at J, with 10 bases between the two ends. CDR3 sequence (DNA): TGTGCCAGTAGTGCCGGACAGACCTACGAGCAGTACTTC. Its translation: CASSAGQTYEQYF. Looking up the rest from reference TRBV19 and TRBJ2-7 gives the full variable domain: DGGITQSPKYLFRKEGQNVTLSCEQNLNHDAMYWYRQDPGQGLRLIYYSQIVNDFQKGDIAEGYSVSREKKESFPLTVTSAQKNPTAFYLCASSAGQTYEQYFGPGTRLTVT.

This clonotype showed up many times. The chain has TRBV7-2 and TRBJ2-6, with D perhaps given as TRBD1 or TRBD2 (9 bases each). CDR1 and CDR2 (germline): SGHTA, FQGNSA. Trimming took off 5 bases at V and 0 bases at J, with 35 bases between the two ends. The CDR3 is 24 residues long. CDR3 region: CASSQPGQGTSGSHYFSGANVLTF. CDR3 in DNA: TGTGCCAGCAGCCAACCGGGACAGGGAACTAGCGGGTCACATTACTTCTCTGGGGCCAACGTCCTGACTTTC.

In its sample, this clonotype was seen many times. J is TRBJ2-1 and V is TRBV6-5, with 8 bases that match TRBD1. J lost 5 bases, V lost 6 bases, and 6 bases had no gene match. There are 14 residues in the CDR3. The V gene's germline CDR1 is MNHEY and CDR2 SVGAGI. The CDR3 nucleotides are TGTGCCAGCAGAAGACAGGGGTACCACAATGAGCAGTTCTTC. Translation gives CASRRQGYHNEQFF.

There are many counts of this clonotype. This chain uses TRBV20-1 with TRBJ1-5; 8 nucleotides line up with TRBD1. Trimming cost V 2 bases and J 0 bases; bases outside gene matches: 9. Germline loops: CDR1 DFQATT, CDR2 SNEGSKA (reference sequence). The CDR3 loop spans 17 amino acids. The CDR3 DNA reads as TGCAGTGCTAGATCTGGGGCAGGGGGCTATAGCAATCAGCCCCAGCATTTT. It codes for CSARSGAGGYSNQPQHF.

Notes on this clonotype: Sequence at one end of the junction differs from germline and may be a read error. This chain uses TRBV7-8 with TRBJ2-1, with D unresolved. CDR1 is SGHVS and CDR2 is FQNEAQ in the germline V gene. CDR3 size: 12 residues. Written as DNA, the CDR3 is TGTGCCAGCAGCTTAGCGTCCCATGAGCTGCTCTTC. This gives the protein CASSLASHELLF.

This clonotype is medium-sized (0.01 to 0.1%) in the sample. The CDR3 nucleotides are TGCAGTGCTAGAGAGGGGCGGGGAGGCACTGAAGCTTTCTTT. It encodes CSAREGRGGTEAFF. The V gene is TRBV20-1, the J gene TRBJ1-1; D may be TRBD1 (5 bases). CDR1 and CDR2 from the germline V gene are DFQATT and SNEGSKA (reference sequence). The CDR3 covers 14 residues. Trimming removed 0 bases from V and 4 bases from J, with 12 bases in between.

This clonotype was seen repeatedly, ten times or more. V usage is TRBV7-9 and J usage is TRBJ2-7; D gene ambiguous. CDR1 is SEHNR and CDR2 is FQNEAQ in the germline V gene (reference sequence). The CDR3 length is 13 residues. Trimming cost V 5 bases and J 2 bases, with 10 bases left between them. This CDR3 is CASSPDGPYEQYF. In nucleotides, the CDR3 is TGTGCCAGCAGCCCGGACGGGCCCTACGAGCAGTACTTC.

This clonotype was observed at least ten times. The chain has TRBV6-2 or TRBV6-3 and TRBJ2-1; D gene uncertain. There are 13 residues in the CDR3. In germline, CDR1 is MNHEY, CDR2 SVGEGT. The ends were cut back, 2 bases at V and 9 bases at J, with 11 bases in the middle. CDR3 sequence reads: CASSYPAGTEQFF. In DNA, the CDR3 is TGTGCCAGCAGTTACCCAGCTGGAACTGAGCAGTTCTTC.

CDR3 coding DNA: TGTGCCAGCAGCCCCTCAAGACTCGCGGTCAACTCCTACAATGAGCAGTTCTTC. Translated, it gives CASSPSRLAVNSYNEQFF. The rearrangement links TRBV11-2 to TRBJ2-1; D is unresolved. The CDR3 has 18 amino acids. Deletions cut 5 bases from V and 0 bases from J, with 20 bases between. The V gene's germline CDR1 is SGHAT and CDR2 FQNNGV.

This clonotype was seen repeatedly, ten times or more. The DNA of the CDR3 is TGTGCCAGCAGCTTAGGTGCGAGCGGGGGCACAGATACGCAGTATTTT. It is translated as CASSLGASGGTDTQYF. The genes are TRBV11-1 and TRBJ2-3, with 7 bases fitting TRBD2. Trimming took 1 base from V and 1 from J; bases not matched to a gene: 5. From germline, CDR1 is SGHAT and CDR2 FQDESV (reference sequence). The CDR3 is 16 residues long.

In this sample, this clonotype turned up many times. The chain is built from TRBV28 and TRBJ1-2, with 8 nucleotides matching TRBD1. The CDR3 loop spans 15 amino acids. Germline CDR1 is MDHEN and CDR2 is SYDVKM. The trim removed 3 bases at V and 4 bases at J, leaving 7 bases unmatched. The CDR3 reads CASSFTGQDSYGYTF. The CDR3 DNA reads as TGTGCCAGCAGTTTTACGGGACAGGATTCCTATGGCTACACCTTC.

Ten or more counts support this clonotype. This chain joins TRBV30 and TRBJ2-3, with TRBD2 identical over 10 bases. The CDR3 extends over 15 amino acids. Unmatched junction bases numbered 10, after V lost 7 bases and J lost 3 bases. CDR1 and CDR2 (germline): GTSNPN, SVGIG (reference sequence). The CDR3 DNA is TGTGCCTCAGGGCTAGCGGGAGTAGTAACAGATACGCAGTATTTT. Translated, it gives CASGLAGVVTDTQYF.